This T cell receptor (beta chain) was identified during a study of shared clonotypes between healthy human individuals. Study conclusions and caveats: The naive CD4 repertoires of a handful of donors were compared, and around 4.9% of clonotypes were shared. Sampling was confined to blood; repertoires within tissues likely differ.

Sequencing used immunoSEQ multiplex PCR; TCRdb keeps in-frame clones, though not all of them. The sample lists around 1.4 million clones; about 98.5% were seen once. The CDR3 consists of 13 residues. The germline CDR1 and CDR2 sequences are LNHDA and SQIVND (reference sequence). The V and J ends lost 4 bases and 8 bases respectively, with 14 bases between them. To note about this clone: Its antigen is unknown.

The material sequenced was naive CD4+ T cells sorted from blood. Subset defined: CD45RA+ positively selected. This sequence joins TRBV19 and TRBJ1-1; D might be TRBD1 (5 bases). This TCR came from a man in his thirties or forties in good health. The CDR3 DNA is TGTGCCAGTAGTACGGGACGGAACTTAGAAGCTTTCTTT. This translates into CASSTGRNLEAFF.